The source of this TCR beta chain is a study of T cell changes during pregnancy in multiple sclerosis. CDR1 MNHEY and CDR2 SVGAGI come from the germline V gene. The CDR3 covers 15 residues. Trimming pared 2 bases from V and 0 bases from J, leaving 9 bases between. TCRdb keeps only in-frame clones here, not all; method: immunoSEQ multiplex PCR. The table records approximately 44,000 clones, about 89% of them present only once. This chain links TRBV6-5 with TRBJ2-3, with D possibly matching TRBD2 (5 bases). Here the sequenced sample was CD4+ T cells from peripheral blood mononuclear cells, taken in the first trimester of pregnancy. This receptor was obtained from a female donor with multiple sclerosis, enrolled in a pregnancy study. DNA for the CDR3: TGTGCCAGCAGTTACAGCGGCACGAGCACAGATACGCAGTATTTT. Amino acids: CASSYSGTSTDTQYF.